Each of the 29 T cell receptor beta chains below was sequenced from the same sample in a study of blood T cell repertoires in COVID-19. Data came from immunoSEQ multiplex PCR; TCRdb stores just in-frame clones and leaves some out. The data show 100,000 to 150,000 clones, 70% to 90% seen once. The sample consisted of PBMCs or T cells enriched from blood (not recorded which). These receptors originate from a woman between 50 and 59 years old who had recovered from COVID-19.

The genes are TRBV11-2 and TRBJ2-2, with 10 bases fitting TRBD1. The V and J ends lost 5 bases and 5 bases, in that order; junction bases with no gene match: 5. The CDR3 covers 15 residues. Germline CDR1 SGHAT, CDR2 FQNNGV. Here the CDR3 DNA reads TGTGCCAGCAGCACCCGGACAGGGGGTACCGGGGAGCTGTTTTTT. Protein sequence: CASSTRTGGTGELFF.

This chain connects TRBV3-1 (or the pseudogene TRBV3-2) to TRBJ2-4, with 10 bases that match TRBD1. With 4 bases clipped from V and 9 bases from J, the junction kept 9 bases outside the gene matches. Germline CDR1 is LGHDT and CDR2 is YNNKEL (reference sequence). The CDR3 has 15 amino acids. The CDR3 bases are TGTGCCAGCAGCCTGGGCGGGACAGGGGCCAGCATTCAGTACTTC. It translates to CASSLGGTGASIQYF.

V and J are TRBV11-3 and TRBJ1-3; tentatively, D is TRBD1 (6 bases). Germline values: CDR1 SGHNT, CDR2 YENEEA. V was shortened by 0 bases and J by 2 bases, with 17 bases between the two germline ends. The length of the CDR3 is 18 residues. This chain's CDR3 is CASSLDPGVGSPGNTIYF. Here the CDR3 DNA reads TGTGCCAGCAGCTTAGATCCAGGGGTGGGATCACCTGGAAACACCATATATTTT.

The genes are TRBV18 and TRBJ1-5; D perhaps matches TRBD1 (5 bases). Germline V gene sequence: CDR1 KGHSH, CDR2 LQKENI. The length of the CDR3 is 14 residues. Trimming took off 6 bases at V and 6 bases at J, with 15 bases between the two ends. The CDR3 DNA follows: TGTGCCAGCTCGGAGACAGAGGCCGGTCAGCCCCAGCATTTT. Amino acids: CASSETEAGQPQHF.

This chain joins TRBV7-9 and TRBJ2-2, with a weak D call TRBD1 (7 bases). Germline V gives CDR1 SEHNR, CDR2 FQNEAQ (reference sequence). There are 17 residues in the CDR3. The V end was cut by 6 bases, the J end by 4 bases, with 21 bases between. CDR3 residues: CASRPRRDSNGTGELFF. In nucleotides, the CDR3 is TGTGCCAGCAGGCCCCGGCGGGACAGCAACGGCACCGGGGAGCTGTTTTTT.

The chain recombines TRBV7-9 with TRBJ1-1; a weak D match, TRBD1 (6 bases). Deletions cut 2 bases from V and 7 bases from J, with 20 bases between. This CDR3 region has 16 residues. Per germline, CDR1 SEHNR and CDR2 FQNEAQ (reference sequence). As DNA, the CDR3 is TGTGCCAGCAGCTTAAGTTGGGGGGGGCCTCCCGGTGAAGCTTTCTTT. It codes for CASSLSWGGPPGEAFF.

The chain uses TRBV19 and TRBJ1-1, with a tentative D call TRBD1 (5 bases). Trimming pared 5 bases from V and 5 bases from J, leaving 12 bases between. CDR3 length equals 13 residues. CDR1 is LNHDA and CDR2 is SQIVND in the germline V gene (reference sequence). CDR3 amino acids: CASSSRGGTEAFF. The CDR3 nucleotides are TGTGCCAGTAGTTCCCGGGGGGGAACTGAAGCTTTCTTT. Full variable domain (rest looked up from reference TRBV19 and TRBJ1-1): DGGITQSPKYLFRKEGQNVTLSCEQNLNHDAMYWYRQDPGQGLRLIYYSQIVNDFQKGDIAEGYSVSREKKESFPLTVTSAQKNPTAFYLCASSSRGGTEAFFGQGTRLTVV.

The chain has TRBV2 and TRBJ1-1; D remains unclear. Germline V gene lookup returns CDR1 SNHLY and CDR2 FYNNEI. The CDR3 runs 14 residues. V gave up 3 bases and J gave up 6 bases, with 14 bases separating them. This CDR3 is CASSDHQVTAEAFF. Written as DNA, the CDR3 is TGTGCCAGCAGTGATCACCAGGTGACGGCTGAAGCTTTCTTT.

The sample holds many counts of this clone. The gene calls are TRBV5-4 and TRBJ1-4, with 7 bases fitting TRBD1. Germline CDR1 SGHNT, CDR2 YYREEE (reference sequence). Germline trimming cut 4 bases from V and 7 bases from J; bases unmatched to any gene: 7. The CDR3 has 14 residues. CDR3 region: CASSLRQGPEKLFF. As DNA, the CDR3 is TGTGCCAGCAGCCTGCGACAGGGTCCTGAAAAACTGTTTTTT.

This clone was recorded a few times. The chain links TRBV3-1 (or the pseudogene TRBV3-2) to TRBJ2-7, with TRBD1 matching 8 bases. The CDR3 covers 13 residues. Germline trimming cut 3 bases from V and 7 bases from J; bases unmatched to any gene: 5. Germline V gives CDR1 LGHDT, CDR2 YNNKEL (reference sequence). The CDR3 here is CASSHGQGEEQYF. DNA of the CDR3: TGTGCCAGCAGCCACGGACAGGGAGAGGAGCAGTACTTC.

The gene calls are TRBV27 and TRBJ1-5; D call uncertain. This CDR3 has 14 amino acids. The V end was cut by 2 bases, the J end by 0 bases, with 5 bases between. The germline CDR1 and CDR2 sequences are MNHEY and SMNVEV (reference sequence). CDR3 in amino acids: CASSLGRSNQPQHF. In nucleotides, the CDR3 is TGTGCCAGCAGTTTAGGCCGTAGCAATCAGCCCCAGCATTTT.

This chain joins TRBV4-1 and TRBJ2-7; TRBD2 might be the D (6 bases). The CDR3 has 13 residues. CDR1 MGHRA and CDR2 YSYEKL come from the germline V gene. Trimming removed 4 bases from V and 2 bases from J, with 9 bases in between. The CDR3 DNA is TGCGCCAGCAGCCGCGGGACCGCCTACGAGCAGTACTTC. Protein product: CASSRGTAYEQYF.

V and J are TRBV18 and TRBJ1-4, with D possibly being TRBD1 (5 bases). The CDR3 has 15 residues. Deletions cut 2 bases from V and 6 bases from J, with 13 bases between. CDR1 KGHSH and CDR2 LQKENI come from the germline V gene. The CDR3 sequence is CASSPWQGGDEKLFF. In DNA form, the CDR3 reads TGTGCCAGCTCACCATGGCAGGGTGGGGATGAAAAACTGTTTTTT. Full variable domain (remainder filled in from reference TRBV18 and TRBJ1-4): NAGVMQNPRHLVRRRGQEARLRCSPMKGHSHVYWYRQLPEEGLKFMVYLQKENIIDESGMPKERFSAEFPKEGPSILRIQQVVRGDSAAYFCASSPWQGGDEKLFFGSGTQLSVL.

This clone is a singleton in its sample. The chain is built from TRBV27 and TRBJ1-1; the match to TRBD1 covers 7 bases. In germline, CDR1 is MNHEY, CDR2 SMNVEV (reference sequence). V gave up 2 bases and J gave up 7 bases; unmatched junction bases: 4. The length of the CDR3 is 13 residues. In DNA form, the CDR3 reads TGTGCCAGCAGTTTAGGAAACAGGGGTGAAGCTTTCTTT. Residues: CASSLGNRGEAFF.

The chain carries TRBV18 and TRBJ2-3; 8 bases map to TRBD2. The V and J ends lost 3 bases and 3 bases, in that order; junction bases with no gene match: 5. CDR1 KGHSH and CDR2 LQKENI come from the germline V gene. There are 15 residues in the CDR3. The CDR3: CASSPSGGATDTQYF. In nucleotides, the CDR3 is TGTGCCAGCTCACCCTCCGGGGGGGCGACAGATACGCAGTATTTT. Full variable domain (rest looked up from reference TRBV18 and TRBJ2-3): NAGVMQNPRHLVRRRGQEARLRCSPMKGHSHVYWYRQLPEEGLKFMVYLQKENIIDESGMPKERFSAEFPKEGPSILRIQQVVRGDSAAYFCASSPSGGATDTQYFGPGTRLTVL.

The chain employs TRBV7-9 and TRBJ1-4; D is ambiguous. Trimming left V 3 bases short and J 4 bases short, with 12 bases between. The CDR3 covers 15 residues. The germline CDR1 and CDR2 sequences are SEHNR and FQNEAQ (reference sequence). The CDR3 region has the DNA TGTGCCAGCAGCTTGGATCGGAGTATTAATGAAAAACTGTTTTTT. Encoded protein: CASSLDRSINEKLFF. The full variable domain, in which reference TRBV7-9 and TRBJ1-4 provide the parts outside the CDR3, is DTGVSQNPRHKITKRGQNVTFRCDPISEHNRLYWYRQTLGQGPEFLTYFQNEAQLEKSRLLSDRFSAERPKGSFSTLEIQRTEQGDSAMYLCASSLDRSINEKLFFGSGTQLSVL.

This chain links TRBV18 with TRBJ1-5; D possibly corresponds to TRBD1 (6 bases). The CDR3 runs 16 residues. Germline values: CDR1 KGHSH, CDR2 LQKENI. The ends were cut back, 3 bases at V and 3 bases at J, with 15 bases in the middle. CDR3: CASSPSGGPTNQPQHF. CDR3 sequence (DNA): TGTGCCAGCTCACCGAGTGGGGGCCCTACCAATCAGCCCCAGCATTTT.

The V gene is TRBV6-1, the J gene TRBJ2-5; D may be TRBD2 (5 bases). V lost 2 bases and J 2 bases, leaving 12 bases between the germline ends. The CDR3 spans 15 residues. CDR1 is MNHNS, CDR2 SASEGT, per germline. CDR3 region: CASSEHPRGQETQYF. CDR3 nucleotide sequence: TGTGCCAGCAGTGAACATCCCCGGGGTCAAGAGACCCAGTACTTC.

V usage is TRBV11-3 and J usage is TRBJ1-5, with D unresolved. The CDR3 is 12 amino acids. Germline V gene data show CDR1 as SGHNT and CDR2 as YENEEA. Deletions cut 3 bases from V and 6 bases from J, with 6 bases between. The CDR3: CASSFSGQPQHF. In DNA, the CDR3 is TGTGCCAGCAGCTTTTCAGGTCAGCCCCAGCATTTT.

This clone showed up just once. The J gene is TRBJ1-4, the V gene TRBV11-2; the D is unclear. CDR3 size: 16 residues. Per the germline V gene, CDR1 is SGHAT and CDR2 is FQNNGV. Trimming took off 4 bases at V and 3 bases at J, with 15 bases between the two ends. CDR3 region: CASSSGTRPANEKLFF. CDR3 DNA sequence: TGTGCCAGCAGCTCAGGCACCCGCCCAGCTAATGAAAAACTGTTTTTT.

This chain uses TRBV7-9 with TRBJ2-1; a weak D match, TRBD1 (5 bases). V gave up 1 base and J gave up 10 bases, with 14 bases separating them. The V gene's germline CDR1 is SEHNR and CDR2 FQNEAQ (reference sequence). The CDR3 spans 14 residues. CDR3 nucleotides: TGTGCCAGCAGCTTAGAAGGCAGGGTGGAAGAGCAGTTCTTC. Protein sequence: CASSLEGRVEEQFF.

This clone was counted only a few times. Other DNA sequences from this sample encode an identical CDR3 as well. The V gene is TRBV5-1, the J gene TRBJ1-1; D is perhaps TRBD1 (5 bases). The germline CDR1 and CDR2 sequences are SGHRS and YFSETQ. CDR3 length: 14 residues. The V end lost 2 bases, the J end lost 0 bases, and 8 bases lay between the germline ends. CDR3 coding DNA: TGCGCCAGCAGCTTAGGGGTTCTGAACACTGAAGCTTTCTTT. Translated, it gives CASSLGVLNTEAFF.

The chain recombines TRBV2 with TRBJ2-2, with unresolved D. Between the trimmed V and J ends, which lost 8 bases and 6 bases, there was a span of 10 bases. The CDR3 is 12 amino acids. The germline V gene encodes CDR1 SNHLY and CDR2 FYNNEI. CDR3 nucleotides: TGTGCCAGCTCATACTTGGCCGGGGAGCTGTTTTTT. This codes for CASSYLAGELFF.

This sequence joins TRBV19 and TRBJ1-3; tentative D call: TRBD1 (5 bases). Trimming cost V 7 bases and J 4 bases, with 17 bases left between them. CDR3 length equals 15 residues. Germline CDR1 and CDR2: LNHDA and SQIVND (reference sequence). CDR3 in DNA: TGTGCCAGTACTGGAAAGGGGCTGGCGGGAAACACCATATATTTT. Translating gives CASTGKGLAGNTIYF. The full variable domain, its missing parts supplied by reference TRBV19 and TRBJ1-3, is DGGITQSPKYLFRKEGQNVTLSCEQNLNHDAMYWYRQDPGQGLRLIYYSQIVNDFQKGDIAEGYSVSREKKESFPLTVTSAQKNPTAFYLCASTGKGLAGNTIYFGEGSWLTVV.

J is TRBJ1-5 and V is TRBV6-5; 7 bases are shared with TRBD1. Per germline, CDR1 MNHEY and CDR2 SVGAGI. The CDR3 length is 12 residues. With 6 bases clipped from V and 6 bases from J, the junction kept 2 bases outside the gene matches. CDR3 region: CASRTGSQPQHF. DNA of the CDR3: TGTGCCAGCAGGACAGGGAGTCAGCCCCAGCATTTT.

The chain links TRBV3-1 (or the pseudogene TRBV3-2) to TRBJ2-7; no clear D gene. Per the germline V gene, CDR1 is LGHDT and CDR2 is YNNKEL (reference sequence). V shed 3 bases and J shed 3 bases, with 3 bases lying between them. The CDR3 length is 11 residues. For the CDR3, the DNA is TGTGCCAGCAGCCACCGCTACGAGCAGTACTTC. It codes for CASSHRYEQYF.

The gene calls are TRBV5-6 and TRBJ1-1; weak D call: TRBD1 (6 bases). V shed 0 bases and J shed 4 bases, with 10 bases lying between them. Germline-derived CDR1 and CDR2 are SGHDT and YYEEEE. This CDR3 is 14 amino acids long. This chain's CDR3 is CASSLVQGPTEAFF. The CDR3 DNA follows: TGTGCCAGCAGCTTGGTTCAGGGGCCCACTGAAGCTTTCTTT.

The chain combines TRBV9 with TRBJ2-1, with 10 bases fitting TRBD1. Germline CDR1 SGDLS, CDR2 YYNGEE. The CDR3 consists of 18 residues. J was trimmed by 4 bases and V by 0 bases; bases with no gene match: 10. CDR3 sequence: CASSVDLGGQGIYNEQFF. The DNA for the CDR3 is TGTGCCAGCAGCGTAGATTTAGGGGGACAGGGGATTTACAATGAGCAGTTCTTC.

The chain joins TRBV14 to TRBJ1-5, with unresolved D. Germline CDR1 reads SGHDN; CDR2 reads FVKESK. The V gene lost 5 bases and the J gene lost 0 bases, with 8 bases spanning the gap. The CDR3 extends over 14 amino acids. The DNA for the CDR3 is TGTGCCAGCAGCGCCAGTAATAGCAATCAGCCCCAGCATTTT. Amino acids: CASSASNSNQPQHF.